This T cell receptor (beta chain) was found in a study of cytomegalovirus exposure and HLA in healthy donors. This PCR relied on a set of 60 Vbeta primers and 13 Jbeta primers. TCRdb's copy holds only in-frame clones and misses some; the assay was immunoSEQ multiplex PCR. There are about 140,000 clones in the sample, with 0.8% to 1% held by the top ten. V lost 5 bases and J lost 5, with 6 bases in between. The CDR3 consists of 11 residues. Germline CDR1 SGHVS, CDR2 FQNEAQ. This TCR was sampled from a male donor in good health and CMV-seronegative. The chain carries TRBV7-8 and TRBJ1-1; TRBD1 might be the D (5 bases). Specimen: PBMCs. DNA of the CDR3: TGTGCCAGCAGCCCAGGGACTGAAGCTTTCTTT. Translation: CASSPGTEAFF.